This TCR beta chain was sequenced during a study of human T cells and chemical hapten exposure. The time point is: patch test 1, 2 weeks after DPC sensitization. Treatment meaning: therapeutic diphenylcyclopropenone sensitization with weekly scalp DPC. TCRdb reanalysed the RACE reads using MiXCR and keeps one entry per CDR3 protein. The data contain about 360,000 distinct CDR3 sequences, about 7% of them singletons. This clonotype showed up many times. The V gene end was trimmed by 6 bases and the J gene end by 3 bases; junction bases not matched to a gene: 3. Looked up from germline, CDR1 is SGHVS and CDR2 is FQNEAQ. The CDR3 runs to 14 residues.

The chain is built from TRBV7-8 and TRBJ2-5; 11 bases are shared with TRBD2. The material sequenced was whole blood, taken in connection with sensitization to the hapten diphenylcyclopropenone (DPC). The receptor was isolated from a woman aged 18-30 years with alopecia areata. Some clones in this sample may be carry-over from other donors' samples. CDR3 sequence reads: CASSMTSGEETQYF. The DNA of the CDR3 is TGTGCCAGCAGTATGACTAGCGGGGAAGAGACCCAGTACTTC.